This T cell receptor beta chain was sequenced during a study of cytomegalovirus exposure and HLA in healthy donors. Study-level information: Tens of millions of unique TCRs, all from HLA-typed donors, were included in an early release of the data. General study findings and limits: The HLA-A and HLA-B alleles of most subjects were reportedly predicted accurately from TCR beta sequences. In a later analysis, V- and J-gene trimming of beta chains associated with a DCLRE1C missense variant, replicated independently.

Both 60 Vbeta primers and 13 Jbeta primers went into the PCR. Generated by immunoSEQ multiplex PCR, the TCRdb table keeps only in-frame clones and is missing some. The sample has around 120,000 clones; approximately 70% are singletons. This CDR3 comprises 12 residues. Trimming removed 6 bases from V and 7 bases from J, with 7 bases in between. CDR1 MNHEY and CDR2 SMNVEV come from the germline V gene (reference sequence). As to this clone: Its antigen is unknown.

The specimen was PBMCs. This chain connects TRBV27 to TRBJ1-6; no reliable D call. The source is a woman in her sixties in good health and CMV-seropositive. CDR3 bases: TGTGCCAGCAGACGAGAAAATTCACCCCTCCACTTT. Translating gives CASRRENSPLHF.